The T cell receptor (beta chain) described here comes from a study of memory CD4+ T cells and cytomegalovirus serostatus. Whole-study context: Of the healthy Belgian adults, 9 or 10 were CMV seropositive and about two dozen seronegative. Points from the study as a whole: CD4+ memory repertoires contained 67 of 164 reported CMV TCRbeta sequences. The CMV-associated TCR signature appears largely within the CD4+ memory repertoire.

Single viable CD3+CD4+CD8-CD45RO+ cells were sorted as the memory CD4+ T cells. After thawing, CD4+ T cells were positively selected. By share, this clone ranks as medium-sized (0.01 to 0.1%). Its antigen is unidentified. Using immunoSEQ multiplex PCR, the repertoire was profiled, and TCRdb retains in-frame clones only, with some absent. This repertoire shows over 40,000 clones, 78% found once; its top ten account for roughly 0.6%. CDR1 and CDR2 (germline): SGHDT, YYEEEE. The CDR3 consists of 12 residues. With 4 bases removed from V and 15 bases from J, the gap between germline ends came to 14 bases. The sequence was collected from an adult in good health and CMV-seronegative. The chain joins TRBV5-6 to TRBJ1-6; possibly TRBD1 for D (5 bases). The sample taken for sequencing was memory CD4+ T cells from blood. Here the CDR3 reads CASSPLSGHLHF. CDR3 nucleotide sequence: TGTGCCAGCAGCCCTTTATCAGGGCACCTCCACTTT. Based on the CDR3 plus reference TRBV5-6 and TRBJ1-6, the full variable domain is DAGVTQSPTHLIKTRGQQVTLRCSPKSGHDTVSWYQQALGQGPQFIFQYYEEEERQRGNFPDRFSGHQFPNYSSELNVNALLLGDSALYLCASSPLSGHLHFGNGTRLTVT.